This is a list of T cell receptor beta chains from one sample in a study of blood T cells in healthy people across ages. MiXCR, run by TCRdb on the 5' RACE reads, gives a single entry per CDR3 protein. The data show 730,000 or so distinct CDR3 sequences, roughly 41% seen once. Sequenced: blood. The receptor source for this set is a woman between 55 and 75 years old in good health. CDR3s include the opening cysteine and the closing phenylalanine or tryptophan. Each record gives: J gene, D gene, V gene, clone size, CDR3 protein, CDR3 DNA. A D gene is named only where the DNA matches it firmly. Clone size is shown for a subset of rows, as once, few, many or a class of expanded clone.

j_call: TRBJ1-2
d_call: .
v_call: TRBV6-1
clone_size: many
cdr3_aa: CASSADSYGYTF
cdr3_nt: TGTGCCAGCAGTGCCGACAGCTATGGCTACACCTTC

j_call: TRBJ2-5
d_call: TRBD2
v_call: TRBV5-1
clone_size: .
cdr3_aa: CASSLDVSGGETQYF
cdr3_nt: TGCGCCAGCAGCTTGGATGTTAGCGGGGGGGAGACCCAGTACTTC

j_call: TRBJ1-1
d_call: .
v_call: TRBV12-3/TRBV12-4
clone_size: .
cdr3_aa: CASSFGGTMNTEAFF
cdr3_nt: TGTGCCAGCAGTTTTGGGGGAACCATGAACACTGAAGCTTTCTTT

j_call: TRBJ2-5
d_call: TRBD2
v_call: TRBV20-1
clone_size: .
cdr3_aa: CSATLAGIEETQYF
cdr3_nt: TGCAGTGCTACACTAGCGGGAATTGAAGAGACCCAGTACTTC

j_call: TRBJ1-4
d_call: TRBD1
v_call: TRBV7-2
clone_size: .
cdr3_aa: CASRPGQGHNEKLFF
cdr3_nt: TGTGCCAGCAGACCCGGACAGGGCCATAATGAAAAACTGTTTTTT

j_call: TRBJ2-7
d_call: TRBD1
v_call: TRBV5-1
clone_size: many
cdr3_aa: CASSLDRGLYEQYF
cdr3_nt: TGCGCCAGCAGCTTGGACAGGGGTCTGTACGAGCAGTACTTC

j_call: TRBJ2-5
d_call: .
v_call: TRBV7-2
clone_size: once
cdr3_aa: CASSQGGFPEETQYF
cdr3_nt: TGTGCCAGCAGTCAGGGGGGATTTCCGGAGGAGACCCAGTACTTC

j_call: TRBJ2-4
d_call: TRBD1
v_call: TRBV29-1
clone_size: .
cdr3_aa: CSVGRGTGGAKEQYF
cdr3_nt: TGCAGCGTTGGGCGTGGGACAGGGGGAGCGAAAGAGCAGTACTTC

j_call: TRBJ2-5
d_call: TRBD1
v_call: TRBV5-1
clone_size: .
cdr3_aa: CASSLGTGARAGETQYF
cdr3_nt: TGCGCCAGCAGCTTAGGCACAGGGGCTCGAGCCGGAGAGACCCAGTACTTC

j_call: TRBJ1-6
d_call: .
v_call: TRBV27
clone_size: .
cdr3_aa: CASSLSTFREYNSPLHF
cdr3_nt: TGTGCCAGCAGTTTATCGACGTTCAGGGAATATAATTCACCCCTCCACTTT

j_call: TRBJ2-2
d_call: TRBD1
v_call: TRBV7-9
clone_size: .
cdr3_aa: CASSVITGAGELFF
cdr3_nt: TGTGCCAGCAGCGTAATCACAGGGGCCGGGGAGCTGTTTTTT

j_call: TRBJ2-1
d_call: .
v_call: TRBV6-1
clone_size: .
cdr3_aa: CASSVPLGPFF
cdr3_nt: TGTGCCAGCAGTGTCCCGCTCGGGCCGTTCTTC

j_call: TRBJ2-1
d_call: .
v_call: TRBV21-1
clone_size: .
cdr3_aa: CASSNTCGTPMFFGPYNEQFF
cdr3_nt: TGTGCCAGCAGCAATACTTGCGGGACCCCGATGTTTTTTGGGCCTTACAATGAGCAGTTCTTC

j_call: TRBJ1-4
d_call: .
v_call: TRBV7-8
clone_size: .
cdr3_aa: CASSSPRGFNEKLFF
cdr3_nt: TGTGCCAGCAGCTCCCCCAGGGGTTTTAATGAAAAACTGTTTTTT

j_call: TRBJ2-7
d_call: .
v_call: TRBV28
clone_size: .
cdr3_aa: CASYQKSHEQYF
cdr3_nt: TGTGCCAGCTATCAGAAATCCCACGAGCAGTACTTC

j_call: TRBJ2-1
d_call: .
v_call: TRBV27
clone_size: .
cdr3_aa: CASSSRGLEQFF
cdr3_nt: TGTGCCAGCAGTTCCAGGGGACTTGAGCAGTTCTTC

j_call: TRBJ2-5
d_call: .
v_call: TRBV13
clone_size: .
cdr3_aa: CASSARTVQETQYF
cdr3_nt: TGTGCCAGCAGCGCCCGGACAGTTCAAGAGACCCAGTACTTC

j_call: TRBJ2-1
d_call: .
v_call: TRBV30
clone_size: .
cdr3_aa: CAWTMGYNEQFF
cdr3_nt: TGTGCCTGGACTATGGGATACAATGAGCAGTTCTTC

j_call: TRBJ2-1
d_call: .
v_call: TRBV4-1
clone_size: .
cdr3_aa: CASSVFRDSAYNEQFF
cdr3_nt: TGCGCCAGCAGCGTATTCCGGGACTCCGCCTACAACGAGCAGTTCTTC

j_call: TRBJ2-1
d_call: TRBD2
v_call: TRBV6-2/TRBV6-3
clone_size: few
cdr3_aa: CASSYGLANEQFF
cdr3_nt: TGTGCCAGCAGTTACGGACTAGCCAATGAGCAGTTCTTC

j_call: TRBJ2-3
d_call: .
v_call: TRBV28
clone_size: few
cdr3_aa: CASRSSEVTDTQYF
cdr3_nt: TGTGCCAGCAGATCGTCCGAGGTCACAGATACGCAGTATTTT

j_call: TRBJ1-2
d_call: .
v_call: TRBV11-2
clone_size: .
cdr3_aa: CASAPENYGYTF
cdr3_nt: TGTGCCAGTGCCCCAGAGAACTATGGCTACACCTTC

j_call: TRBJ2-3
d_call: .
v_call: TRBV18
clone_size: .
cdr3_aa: CASSPRGQVDTQYF
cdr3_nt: TGTGCCAGCTCACCACGGGGGCAGGTTGATACGCAGTATTTT

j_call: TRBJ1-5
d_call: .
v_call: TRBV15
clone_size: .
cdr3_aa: CATSRDHQPQHF
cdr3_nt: TGTGCCACCAGCAGAGATCATCAGCCCCAGCATTTT

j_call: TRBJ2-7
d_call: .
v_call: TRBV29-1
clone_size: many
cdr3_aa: CSASTYSRLEQYF
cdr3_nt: TGCAGCGCCTCAACATATTCCCGTCTCGAGCAGTACTTC

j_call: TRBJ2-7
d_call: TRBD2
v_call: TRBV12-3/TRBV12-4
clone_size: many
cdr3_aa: CASSRWGLAGEQYF
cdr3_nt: TGTGCCAGCAGTCGCTGGGGACTAGCGGGCGAGCAGTACTTC

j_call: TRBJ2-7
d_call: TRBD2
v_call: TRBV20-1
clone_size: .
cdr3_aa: CSAPGLAGHEQYF
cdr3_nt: TGCAGTGCTCCGGGACTAGCGGGGCACGAGCAGTACTTC

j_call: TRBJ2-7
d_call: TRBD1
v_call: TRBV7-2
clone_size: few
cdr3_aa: CASSVDRGSDEQYF
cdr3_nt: TGTGCCAGCAGCGTCGACAGGGGTTCCGACGAGCAGTACTTC

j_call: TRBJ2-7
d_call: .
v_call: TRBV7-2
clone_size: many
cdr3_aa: CASRPGFPYEQYF
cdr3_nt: TGTGCCAGCAGGCCGGGATTCCCCTACGAGCAGTACTTC

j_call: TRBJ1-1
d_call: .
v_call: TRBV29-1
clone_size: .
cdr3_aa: CSVVGQNTEAFF
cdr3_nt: TGCAGCGTTGTTGGCCAGAACACTGAAGCTTTCTTT

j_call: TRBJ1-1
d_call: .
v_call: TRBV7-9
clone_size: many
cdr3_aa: CASSQGQGNTEAFF
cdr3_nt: TGTGCCAGCAGCCAAGGGCAGGGGAACACTGAAGCTTTCTTT

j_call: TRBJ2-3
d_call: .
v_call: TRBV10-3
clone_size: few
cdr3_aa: CAIRGFGTPSTDTQYF
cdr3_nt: TGTGCCATCAGGGGTTTCGGGACGCCTAGCACAGATACGCAGTATTTT

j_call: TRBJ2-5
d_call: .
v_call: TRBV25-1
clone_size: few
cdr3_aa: CASSPSGGLETQYF
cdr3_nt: TGTGCCAGCAGCCCCAGTGGGGGTTTGGAGACCCAGTACTTC

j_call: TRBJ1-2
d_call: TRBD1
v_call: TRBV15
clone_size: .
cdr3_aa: CATTQDRVYGYTF
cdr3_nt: TGTGCCACCACCCAGGACAGGGTCTATGGCTACACCTTC

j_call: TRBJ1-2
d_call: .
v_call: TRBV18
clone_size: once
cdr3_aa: CASSPRGMEGYTF
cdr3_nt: TGTGCCAGCTCACCACGCGGGATGGAAGGCTACACCTTC

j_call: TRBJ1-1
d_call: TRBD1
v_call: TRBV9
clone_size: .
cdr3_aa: CASSVWGRQGETEAFF
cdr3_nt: TGTGCCAGCAGCGTATGGGGTCGACAGGGGGAGACTGAAGCTTTCTTT

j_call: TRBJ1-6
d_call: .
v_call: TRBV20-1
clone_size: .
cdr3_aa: CSATPRPSSYNSPLHF
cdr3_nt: TGCAGTGCTACCCCCAGGCCGAGCTCCTATAATTCACCCCTCCACTTT

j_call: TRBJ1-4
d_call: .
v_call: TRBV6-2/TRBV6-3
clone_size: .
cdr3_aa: CASSYEEHATNEKLFF
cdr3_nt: TGTGCCAGCAGTTACGAGGAACATGCAACTAATGAAAAACTGTTTTTT

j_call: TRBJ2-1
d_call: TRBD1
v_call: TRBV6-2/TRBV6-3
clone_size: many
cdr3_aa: CASNLQGAIYNEQFF
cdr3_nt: TGTGCCAGCAACCTACAGGGGGCGATCTACAATGAGCAGTTCTTC

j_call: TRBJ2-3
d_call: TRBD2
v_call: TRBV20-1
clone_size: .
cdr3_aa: CSARRSGSLFWAESTQYF
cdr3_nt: TGCAGTGCTAGGAGGAGCGGGAGCCTGTTCTGGGCGGAGAGTACGCAGTATTTT

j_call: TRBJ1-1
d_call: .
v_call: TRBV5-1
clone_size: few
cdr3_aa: CASSLGWDADTEAFF
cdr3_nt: TGCGCCAGCAGCTTGGGGTGGGACGCGGACACTGAAGCTTTCTTT